Following are 28 T cell receptor beta chains from one sample sequenced in a study of T cell repertoires in cytomegalovirus infection. From the reads, TCRdb called clonotypes with MiXCR, one entry per CDR3 protein. The sample records 200,000 to 300,000 distinct CDR3 sequences, roughly an eighth being singletons. Specimen: PBMCs. These receptor sequences come from a human donor in good health (CMV status not recorded). Some clones in this sample may be carry-over from other donors' samples.

This chain joins TRBV7-9 and TRBJ2-1; D unresolved. Germline V gene sequence: CDR1 SEHNR, CDR2 FQNEAQ (reference sequence). The length of the CDR3 is 13 residues. V was trimmed by 5 bases and J by 5 bases, leaving 10 bases between them. The CDR3 region has the DNA TGTGCCAGCAGCCAATCCCGTCACAATGAGCAGTTCTTC. Amino acid sequence: CASSQSRHNEQFF.

The rearrangement links TRBV4-2 to TRBJ2-1; 10 nucleotides line up with TRBD1. The trim removed 0 bases at V and 7 bases at J, leaving 3 bases unmatched. The CDR3 totals 15 residues. CDR1 is LGHNA and CDR2 is YNFKEQ in the germline V gene. The CDR3 nucleotides are TGTGCCAGCAGCCAAGAGGGGGGACAGGGGAATGAGCAGTTCTTC. Translated: CASSQEGGQGNEQFF.

The chain uses TRBV29-1 and TRBJ1-1, with a possible D match to TRBD1 (6 bases). This CDR3 is built from 14 residues. Germline V lookup: CDR1 SQVTM, CDR2 ANQGSEA. Between the trimmed V and J ends, which lost 6 bases and 1 base, there was a span of 15 bases. The CDR3: CSVGRDTQNTEAFF. The CDR3, as DNA: TGCAGCGTCGGAAGGGACACTCAGAACACTGAAGCTTTCTTT.

This clonotype has ten or more counts. The chain joins TRBV5-6 to TRBJ1-2, with TRBD1 identical over 9 bases. Germline V gene sequence: CDR1 SGHDT, CDR2 YYEEEE. Trimming removed 0 bases from V and 8 bases from J; junction bases left unmatched: 8. The CDR3 spans 15 residues. The CDR3 nucleotides are TGTGCCAGCAGCTTGGCGGGGACAGGGAGCGACGGCTACACCTTC. Protein: CASSLAGTGSDGYTF. Variable domain in full (rest from reference TRBV5-6 and TRBJ1-2): DAGVTQSPTHLIKTRGQQVTLRCSPKSGHDTVSWYQQALGQGPQFIFQYYEEEERQRGNFPDRFSGHQFPNYSSELNVNALLLGDSALYLCASSLAGTGSDGYTFGSGTRLTVV.

Comments on this clonotype: A read error is possible here, since a much larger clone lies one base away. The chain is built from TRBV28 and TRBJ2-1; 9 nucleotides align to TRBD2. Trimming removed 3 bases from V and 12 bases from J; junction bases left unmatched: 9. The V gene's germline CDR1 is MDHEN and CDR2 SYDVKM. The CDR3 has 14 residues. In nucleotides, the CDR3 is TGTGCCAGCAGTTTGGGACTAGCTGGGGTGGGGCAGTTCTTC. Protein sequence: CASSLGLAGVGQFF. Based on the CDR3 plus reference TRBV28 and TRBJ2-1, the full variable domain is DVKVTQSSRYLVKRTGEKVFLECVQDMDHENMFWYRQDPGLGLRLIYFSYDVKMKEKGDIPEGYSVSREKKERFSLILESASTNQTSMYLCASSLGLAGVGQFFGPGTRLTVL.

Comments on this clonotype: This clone may be a read error of a much larger clone one base away. CDR3 nucleotide sequence: TGTTCCAGCAGCTTAGTCACTACAGCTCGCAGTCATGAGCAGTTCTTC. Its translation is CSSSLVTTARSHEQFF. The chain couples TRBV7-6 to TRBJ2-1; D is ambiguous. There are 16 residues in the CDR3. The germline CDR1 and CDR2 sequences are SGHVS and FNYEAQ.

This clonotype was found many times. CDR3 loop: CASGSGPAGVDNEQFF. CDR3 DNA: TGTGCCAGCGGCTCGGGACCGGCGGGAGTTGACAATGAGCAGTTCTTC. The rearrangement links TRBV6-2 or TRBV6-3 to TRBJ2-1; TRBD2 matches at 7 bases. J was trimmed by 5 bases and V by 8 bases; bases with no gene match: 15. The CDR3 length is 16 residues. In germline, CDR1 is MNHEY, CDR2 SVGEGT.

This clonotype was seen more than once but under ten times. The chain couples TRBV18 to TRBJ1-1, with 12 bases matching TRBD1. The V gene end was trimmed by 0 bases and the J gene end by 8 bases; junction bases not matched to a gene: 1. CDR1 KGHSH and CDR2 LQKENI come from the germline V gene. The CDR3 spans 14 residues. The DNA for the CDR3 is TGTGCCAGCTCACCACCCGGGACAGGGGGCGAAGCTTTCTTT. It yields the protein CASSPPGTGGEAFF. Full variable domain (rest looked up from reference TRBV18 and TRBJ1-1): NAGVMQNPRHLVRRRGQEARLRCSPMKGHSHVYWYRQLPEEGLKFMVYLQKENIIDESGMPKERFSAEFPKEGPSILRIQQVVRGDSAAYFCASSPPGTGGEAFFGQGTRLTVV.

The chain is built from TRBV29-1 and TRBJ1-1; 10 bases fit TRBD1. Trimming took 7 bases from V and 1 from J; bases not matched to a gene: 12. CDR1 and CDR2 from the germline V gene are SQVTM and ANQGSEA. The CDR3 length is 16 residues. The CDR3 nucleotides are TGCAGCGCAATTGGGGGGACAGGGGTTGCGAACACTGAAGCTTTCTTT. It encodes CSAIGGTGVANTEAFF.

This clonotype has only a few counts. The J gene is TRBJ1-1, the V gene TRBV28; 7 positions agree with TRBD1. Unmatched junction bases numbered 5, after V lost 7 bases and J lost 0 bases. This CDR3 comprises 14 residues. CDR1 MDHEN and CDR2 SYDVKM come from the germline V gene. The CDR3 nucleotides read TGTGCCAGCACAACAGGGGCGGTGAACACTGAAGCTTTCTTT. Protein product: CASTTGAVNTEAFF.

This clonotype was counted at least ten times. The rearrangement links TRBV7-2 to TRBJ1-1; unclear D gene. The CDR3 consists of 12 residues. The V and J ends lost 5 bases and 5 bases respectively, with 9 bases between them. CDR1 and CDR2 (germline): SGHTA, FQGNSA. CDR3 sequence (DNA): TGTGCCAGCAGCCCTTACAGAACTGAAGCTTTCTTT. Translating it yields CASSPYRTEAFF.

This clonotype appeared a few times. The chain uses TRBV12-3 or TRBV12-4 and TRBJ1-1; 7 bases are shared with TRBD1. The CDR3 covers 13 residues. With 6 bases clipped from V and 1 base from J, the junction kept 2 bases outside the gene matches. CDR3 in amino acids: CASRDRTNTEAFF. The CDR3 region has the DNA TGTGCCAGCAGGGACAGGACGAACACTGAAGCTTTCTTT.

This clonotype was seen more than once but under ten times. This chain links TRBV7-4 with TRBJ2-7; D remains unclear. Germline CDR1 SGHVT, CDR2 SQSDAQ. Deletions cut 5 bases from V and 2 bases from J, with 1 base between. This CDR3 has 10 amino acids. DNA for the CDR3: TGTGCCAGCAGCCCCTACGAGCAGTACTTC. Translation: CASSPYEQYF. Full variable domain (missing parts from reference TRBV7-4 and TRBJ2-7): GAGVSQSPRYKVAKRGRDVALRCDSISGHVTLYWYRQTLGQGSEVLTYSQSDAQRDKSGRPSGRFSAERPERSVSTLKIQRTEQGDSAVYLCASSPYEQYFGPGTRLTVT.

The chain is built from TRBV28 and TRBJ2-1; 11 bases fit TRBD2. Germline V CDR1 and CDR2: MDHEN, SYDVKM. The V gene end was trimmed by 3 bases and the J gene end by 14 bases; junction bases not matched to a gene: 3. CDR3 length: 12 amino acids. CDR3 bases: TGTGCCAGCAGTTTTAGCGGGAGGGAGGAGTTCTTC. It is translated as CASSFSGREEFF.

Ten or more counts support this clonotype. The chain combines TRBV11-2 with TRBJ2-3; TRBD1 matches 8 bases. The CDR3 runs 15 residues. The V gene end was trimmed by 3 bases and the J gene end by 3 bases; junction bases not matched to a gene: 5. Looked up from germline, CDR1 is SGHAT and CDR2 is FQNNGV. CDR3 amino acids: CASSFTGQVTDTQYF. CDR3 nucleotides: TGTGCCAGCAGCTTCACGGGACAGGTGACAGATACGCAGTATTTT.

This clonotype came up a few times. The chain links TRBV20-1 to TRBJ2-3; TRBD2 is a possible D gene (5 bases). The CDR3 covers 15 residues. Germline V gives CDR1 DFQATT, CDR2 SNEGSKA (reference sequence). V lost 1 base to trimming and J lost 0 bases, with 11 bases between them. The CDR3: CSARARGSSTDTQYF. The CDR3 DNA reads TGCAGTGCTAGAGCCAGAGGGTCTAGCACAGATACGCAGTATTTT.

J is TRBJ2-1 and V is TRBV12-3 or TRBV12-4; 7 bases match TRBD2. The CDR3 spans 16 residues. Trimming cost V 6 bases and J 0 bases; bases outside gene matches: 8. This CDR3 is CASSTRGESSYNEQFF. The CDR3 bases are TGTGCCAGCAGCACTCGGGGGGAGAGCTCCTACAATGAGCAGTTCTTC.

Points on this clonotype: A much larger clone lies a single base off, so this may be a read error. The chain carries TRBV6-6 and TRBJ1-3, with D perhaps TRBD1 (5 bases). Germline V lookup: CDR1 MNHNY, CDR2 SVGAGI (reference sequence). Deletions cut 2 bases from V and 0 bases from J, with 14 bases between. There are 17 residues in the CDR3. CDR3 residues: CASSYPGRGNSGNTIYF. The CDR3 bases are TGTGCCAGCAGTTACCCCGGACGGGGGAACTCTGGAAACACCATATATTTT.

This clonotype was seen ten or more times. The V gene is TRBV7-2, the J gene TRBJ2-3, with no clear D. Germline loops: CDR1 SGHTA, CDR2 FQGNSA. Trimming took off 11 bases at V and 3 bases at J, with 6 bases between the two ends. The CDR3 length is 10 residues. The CDR3 is CAVGTDTQYF. The CDR3 DNA reads TGTGCCGTAGGTACAGATACGCAGTATTTT. Full variable domain (missing parts from reference TRBV7-2 and TRBJ2-3): GAGVSQSPSNKVTEKGKDVELRCDPISGHTALYWYRQSLGQGLEFLIYFQGNSAPDKSGLPSDRFSAERTGGSVSTLTIQRTQQEDSAVYLCAVGTDTQYFGPGTRLTVL.

This clonotype was counted many times. The V gene is TRBV20-1, the J gene TRBJ2-1; unclear D gene. The V end was cut by 4 bases, the J end by 9 bases, with 7 bases between. The CDR3 has 10 amino acids. In germline, CDR1 is DFQATT, CDR2 SNEGSKA (reference sequence). CDR3 nucleotides: TGCAGTGCTAAAATCGTTGAGCAGTTCTTC. It codes for CSAKIVEQFF.

At least ten counts were recorded for this clonotype. The gene calls are TRBV4-2 and TRBJ2-3; 7 nucleotides align to TRBD2. Germline values: CDR1 LGHNA, CDR2 YNFKEQ. Unmatched junction bases numbered 9, after V lost 3 bases and J lost 0 bases. The CDR3 contains 17 residues. The CDR3, as DNA: TGTGCCAGCAGCCAGGGGCGGCGGGAGCCAAGCACAGATACGCAGTATTTT. This encodes CASSQGRREPSTDTQYF.

This clonotype appeared a few times. This chain links TRBV28 with TRBJ2-7; 9 nucleotides align to TRBD2. Per germline, CDR1 MDHEN and CDR2 SYDVKM. This CDR3 has 14 residues. V was pared by 5 bases and J by 7 bases, with 9 bases of the junction left unmatched. Here the CDR3 DNA reads TGTGCCAGCAGTCGCGGCGGGAGGGTGTGGGAGCAGTACTTC. Protein sequence: CASSRGGRVWEQYF.

This clonotype was counted only a few times. The CDR3 spells CSVMQSQETQYF. The CDR3 DNA follows: TGCAGCGTTATGCAATCCCAAGAGACCCAGTACTTC. This chain connects TRBV29-1 to TRBJ2-5; no clear D. V lost 5 bases and J lost 1, with 8 bases in between. Germline CDR1 and CDR2: SQVTM and ANQGSEA. This CDR3 contains 12 residues.

This clonotype was observed many times. The gene calls are TRBV7-8 and TRBJ2-5, with TRBD2 matching over 12 bases. Per germline, CDR1 SGHVS and CDR2 FQNEAQ. CDR3 size: 17 residues. J lost 2 bases, V lost 0 bases, and 4 bases had no gene match. The CDR3 region is CASSLALAGGRQETQYF. The CDR3 DNA reads TGTGCCAGCAGCTTAGCGCTAGCGGGAGGGCGTCAAGAGACCCAGTACTTC. The full variable domain, with the rest looked up from reference TRBV7-8 and TRBJ2-5, is GAGVSQSPRYKVAKRGQDVALRCDPISGHVSLFWYQQALGQGPEFLTYFQNEAQLDKSGLPSDRFFAERPEGSVSTLKIQRTQQEDSAVYLCASSLALAGGRQETQYFGPGTRLLVL.

This clonotype was seen at least ten times. The chain joins TRBV7-2 to TRBJ1-1, with D unresolved. V gave up 0 bases and J gave up 2 bases, with 7 bases separating them. This CDR3 has 14 residues. Per germline, CDR1 SGHTA and CDR2 FQGNSA. The CDR3 DNA is TGTGCCAGCAGCTTAGCCCCAGGAAACACTGAAGCTTTCTTT. Translation: CASSLAPGNTEAFF.

This clonotype was seen a few times. The chain combines TRBV5-1 with TRBJ2-7; 12 bases are shared with TRBD2. The CDR3 is 15 amino acids. Per the germline V gene, CDR1 is SGHRS and CDR2 is YFSETQ. The V and J ends lost 0 bases and 5 bases, in that order; junction bases with no gene match: 3. The CDR3 nucleotides are TGCGCCAGCAGCTTGGCAGGACTAGCGGGAAACGAGCAGTACTTC. This gives the protein CASSLAGLAGNEQYF.

This clonotype has a handful of counts. This rearrangement joins TRBV15 to TRBJ2-1, with 7 nucleotides matching TRBD2. The CDR3 consists of 17 residues. Per the germline V gene, CDR1 is LNHNV and CDR2 is YYDKDF (reference sequence). The V and J ends lost 0 bases and 4 bases, in that order; junction bases with no gene match: 9. The CDR3 bases are TGTGCCACCAGCAGAGACCTTGGCGGGAGCCTTTACAATGAGCAGTTCTTC. This translates into CATSRDLGGSLYNEQFF.

This clonotype was seen ten or more times. J is TRBJ2-7 and V is TRBV7-2; 8 positions match TRBD2. Germline-derived CDR1 and CDR2 are SGHTA and FQGNSA. The CDR3 is 18 amino acids. V gave up 0 bases and J gave up 2 bases; unmatched junction bases: 12. For the CDR3, the DNA is TGTGCCAGCAGCTTAGCTGGGACTAGTCAGGTTATCCCCTACGAGCAGTACTTC. This gives the protein CASSLAGTSQVIPYEQYF.